This entry lists 18 T cell receptor beta chains sequenced from one sample in a study of cytomegalovirus exposure and HLA in healthy donors. Measured with immunoSEQ multiplex PCR; TCRdb has only the in-frame clones, and not every one. There are 150,000 or so clones in the sample; just under 85% occur only once, and about 2% lies in the top ten. The material sequenced was PBMCs. The receptors here all came from a man aged 25-45 years in good health and CMV-seropositive.

This chain links TRBV14 with TRBJ2-1; 11 bases match TRBD2. Unmatched junction bases numbered 4, after V lost 1 base and J lost 8 bases. In germline, CDR1 is SGHDN, CDR2 FVKESK. CDR3 size: 15 residues. This CDR3 is CASSQVAGGSDEQFF. The CDR3 nucleotides are TGTGCCAGCAGCCAAGTAGCGGGGGGGTCGGATGAGCAGTTCTTC.

This clone has just a few counts. The chain is built from TRBV19 and TRBJ2-3, with 10 bases matching TRBD1. With V trimmed by 5 bases and J by 3 bases, 8 bases remained unmatched. The CDR3 consists of 16 residues. From germline, CDR1 is LNHDA and CDR2 SQIVND (reference sequence). CDR3 in DNA: TGTGCCAGTAGTCTGATGCCGGGACAGGGGACAGATACGCAGTATTTT. As protein: CASSLMPGQGTDTQYF. Combining the CDR3 with reference TRBV19 and TRBJ2-3 gives the whole variable domain DGGITQSPKYLFRKEGQNVTLSCEQNLNHDAMYWYRQDPGQGLRLIYYSQIVNDFQKGDIAEGYSVSREKKESFPLTVTSAQKNPTAFYLCASSLMPGQGTDTQYFGPGTRLTVL.

V gene TRBV7-2 combines with J gene TRBJ1-2; the match to TRBD1 covers 8 bases. The CDR3 covers 14 residues. Germline-derived CDR1 and CDR2 are SGHTA and FQGNSA. J gave up 2 bases and V 5 bases, and 4 bases lay outside the gene matches. For the CDR3, the DNA is TGTGCCAGCAGCCAACGGACAGGGAACTATGGCTACACCTTC. This sequence encodes CASSQRTGNYGYTF.

The CDR3 DNA reads as TGTGCCAGCAGCCCGGACCGGGACAGCTATGGCTACACCTTC. Its protein product is CASSPDRDSYGYTF. This rearrangement joins TRBV6-4 to TRBJ1-2; TRBD1 aligns across 7 bases. With 6 bases clipped from V and 4 bases from J, the junction kept 8 bases outside the gene matches. CDR3 length: 14 residues. Germline loops: CDR1 MRHNA, CDR2 SNTAGT.

The CDR3 protein is CASSFNLDLPGTPQREQYF. DNA for the CDR3: TGCGCCAGCAGCTTCAACTTGGACTTACCCGGGACACCCCAGCGGGAGCAGTACTTC. J is TRBJ2-7 and V is TRBV5-1; D perhaps matches TRBD1 (6 bases). Trimming took off 2 bases at V and 7 bases at J, with 31 bases between the two ends. The CDR3 consists of 19 residues. Germline-derived CDR1 and CDR2 are SGHRS and YFSETQ. The full variable domain, rest sourced from reference TRBV5-1 and TRBJ2-7, is KAGVTQTPRYLIKTRGQQVTLSCSPISGHRSVSWYQQTPGQGLQFLFEYFSETQRNKGNFPGRFSGRQFSNSRSEMNVSTLELGDSALYLCASSFNLDLPGTPQREQYFGPGTRLTVT.

This chain links TRBV18 with TRBJ2-5; TRBD1 might be the D (6 bases). The germline gives CDR1 KGHSH, CDR2 LQKENI. Trimming left V 6 bases short and J 5 bases short, with 25 bases between. The CDR3 is 17 amino acids. CDR3 protein: CASSPSRWGPVRETQYF. CDR3 DNA: TGTGCCAGCTCCCCTTCGAGATGGGGGCCCGTTCGCGAGACCCAGTACTTC. Supplemented by reference TRBV18 and TRBJ2-5, the full variable domain reads NAGVMQNPRHLVRRRGQEARLRCSPMKGHSHVYWYRQLPEEGLKFMVYLQKENIIDESGMPKERFSAEFPKEGPSILRIQQVVRGDSAAYFCASSPSRWGPVRETQYFGPGTRLLVL.

V gene TRBV7-3 combines with J gene TRBJ2-7; 11 bases are a match to TRBD2. This CDR3 has 14 amino acids. J gave up 7 bases and V 1 base, and 3 bases lay outside the gene matches. CDR1 and CDR2 (germline): SGHTA, FQGTGA. CDR3 residues: CASSLIAGGQEQYF. Written as DNA, the CDR3 is TGTGCCAGCAGCTTAATAGCGGGGGGGCAAGAGCAGTACTTC.

The V and J genes are TRBV5-5 and TRBJ2-7; 8 positions match TRBD1. V shed 6 bases, J shed 7 bases, and the junction held 12 bases outside the gene matches. The CDR3 has 14 residues. Per the germline V gene, CDR1 is SGHKS and CDR2 is YYEKEE (reference sequence). This chain's CDR3 is CASTRPQGAREQYF. The CDR3 nucleotides are TGTGCCAGCACCCGACCCCAGGGGGCGAGGGAGCAGTACTTC.

The chain uses TRBV5-1 and TRBJ2-2, with no clear D. Trimming shortened V by 3 bases and J by 2 bases, and 8 bases separated the two germline ends. Per the germline V gene, CDR1 is SGHRS and CDR2 is YFSETQ. CDR3 length: 14 residues. The CDR3 loop reads CASSYLSNTGELFF. The CDR3 bases are TGCGCCAGCAGCTACCTAAGTAACACCGGGGAGCTGTTTTTT.

V usage is TRBV29-1 and J usage is TRBJ2-3; 12 positions agree with TRBD2. Germline CDR1 SQVTM, CDR2 ANQGSEA. The CDR3 length is 18 residues. V gave up 4 bases and J gave up 2 bases; unmatched junction bases: 13. The CDR3 sequence: CSVADRGGLAGPTDTQYF. The CDR3 DNA reads TGCAGCGTTGCCGACAGGGGTGGACTAGCGGGGCCCACAGATACGCAGTATTTT.

This clone was observed a handful of times. Other DNA sequences from this sample encode an identical CDR3 as well. V is TRBV18 and J is TRBJ2-7; 10 nucleotides line up with TRBD1. Germline lookup yields CDR1 KGHSH and CDR2 LQKENI. V dropped 6 bases and J dropped 0; count of bases not matched to a gene: 5. This CDR3 has 15 amino acids. For the CDR3, the DNA is TGTGCCAGCTCCCCGGGACAGGGGTTCTCCTACGAGCAGTACTTC. Translating it yields CASSPGQGFSYEQYF.

The CDR3 sequence is CASSPGTTSGDQETQYF. The CDR3 bases are TGTGCCAGCAGCCCGGGAACTACTAGCGGGGACCAAGAGACCCAGTACTTC. The chain has TRBV4-2 and TRBJ2-5; TRBD2 matches at 10 bases. V trimming: 4 bases; J trimming: 0 bases; junction bases outside the gene matches: 8. The CDR3 loop spans 17 amino acids. Germline CDR1 is LGHNA and CDR2 is YNFKEQ.

This sequence joins TRBV18 and TRBJ2-1; TRBD1 agrees at 7 bases. With 3 bases clipped from V and 9 bases from J, the junction kept 11 bases outside the gene matches. This CDR3 contains 15 residues. Germline CDR1 and CDR2: KGHSH and LQKENI. The CDR3 sequence is CASSPNDRVYGEQFF. The CDR3 coding sequence is TGTGCCAGCTCACCCAACGACAGGGTTTACGGTGAGCAGTTCTTC.

The chain's CDR3 is CASRPSPGGSTEAFF. CDR3 nucleotide sequence: TGTGCCAGCAGACCCTCGCCCGGGGGGTCGACTGAAGCTTTCTTT. The chain couples TRBV6-5 to TRBJ1-1; tentative D call: TRBD1 (5 bases). The CDR3 contains 15 residues. Germline CDR1 is MNHEY and CDR2 is SVGAGI. V was cut by 6 bases and J by 5 bases, with 19 bases left in between.

Points on this clone: This sequence may be a read error, since a much larger clone differs from it by one base. The chain couples TRBV7-2 to TRBJ2-3; 15 bases align to TRBD2. The CDR3 totals 15 residues. V lost 4 bases and J lost 4; bases outside the gene matches: 0. Germline CDR1 SGHTA, CDR2 FQGNSA. This CDR3 is CASSWTSGGADTQYF. DNA for the CDR3: TGTGCCAGCAGCTGGACTAGCGGGGGGGCAGATACGCAGTATTTT.

The V gene is TRBV19, the J gene TRBJ2-5; TRBD1 agrees at 10 bases. Trimming removed 6 bases from V and 5 bases from J; junction bases left unmatched: 3. The CDR3 runs to 13 residues. CDR1 is LNHDA and CDR2 is SQIVND in the germline V gene (reference sequence). The CDR3 spells CASSGQGGETQYF. For the CDR3, the DNA is TGTGCCAGTAGCGGACAGGGGGGGGAGACCCAGTACTTC. Together with reference TRBV19 and TRBJ2-5, the CDR3 gives the full variable domain: DGGITQSPKYLFRKEGQNVTLSCEQNLNHDAMYWYRQDPGQGLRLIYYSQIVNDFQKGDIAEGYSVSREKKESFPLTVTSAQKNPTAFYLCASSGQGGETQYFGPGTRLLVL.

This chain uses TRBV9 with TRBJ1-1, with a possible D match to TRBD1 (5 bases). Germline V lookup: CDR1 SGDLS, CDR2 YYNGEE. The ends were cut back, 4 bases at V and 5 bases at J, with 12 bases in the middle. The CDR3 has 13 amino acids. CDR3 sequence (DNA): TGTGCCAGCAGCTACTCGGGGGTGACTGAAGCTTTCTTT. Protein sequence: CASSYSGVTEAFF. Complete variable domain (other parts from reference TRBV9 and TRBJ1-1): DSGVTQTPKHLITATGQRVTLRCSPRSGDLSVYWYQQSLDQGLQFLIQYYNGEERAKGNILERFSAQQFPDLHSELNLSSLELGDSALYFCASSYSGVTEAFFGQGTRLTVV.

V is TRBV7-8 and J is TRBJ2-7; D is undetermined. Germline V gene sequence: CDR1 SGHVS, CDR2 FQNEAQ. Trimming cost V 1 base and J 4 bases, with 5 bases left between them. The CDR3 sequence is 12 residues long. The CDR3 bases are TGTGCCAGCAGCTTAGGCACATACGAGCAGTACTTC. This gives the protein CASSLGTYEQYF.